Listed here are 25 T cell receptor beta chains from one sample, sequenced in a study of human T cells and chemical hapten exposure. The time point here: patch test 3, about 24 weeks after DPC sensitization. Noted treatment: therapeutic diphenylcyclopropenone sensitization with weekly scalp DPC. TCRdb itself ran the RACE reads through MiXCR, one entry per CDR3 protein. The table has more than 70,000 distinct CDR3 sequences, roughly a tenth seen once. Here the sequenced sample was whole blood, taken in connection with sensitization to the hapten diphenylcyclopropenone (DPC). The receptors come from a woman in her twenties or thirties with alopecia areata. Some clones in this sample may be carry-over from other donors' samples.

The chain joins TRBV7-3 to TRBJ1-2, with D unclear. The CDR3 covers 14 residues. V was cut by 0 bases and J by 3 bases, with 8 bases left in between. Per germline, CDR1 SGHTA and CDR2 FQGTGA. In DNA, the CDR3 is TGTGCCAGCAGCTTAACAGGGAGACACTATGGCTACACCTTC. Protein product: CASSLTGRHYGYTF.

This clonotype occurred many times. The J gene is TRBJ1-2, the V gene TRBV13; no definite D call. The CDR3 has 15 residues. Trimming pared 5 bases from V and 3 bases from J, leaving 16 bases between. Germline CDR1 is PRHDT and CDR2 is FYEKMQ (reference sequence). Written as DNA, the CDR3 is TGTGCCAGCAGCCCCCACCTCGCCTGGGACTATGGCTACACCTTC. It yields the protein CASSPHLAWDYGYTF.

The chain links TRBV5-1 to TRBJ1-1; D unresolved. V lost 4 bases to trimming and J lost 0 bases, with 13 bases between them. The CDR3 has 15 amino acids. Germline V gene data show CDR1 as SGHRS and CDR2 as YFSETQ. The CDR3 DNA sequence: TGCGCCAGCAGCCCGAGGGAAGGGATGAACACTGAAGCTTTCTTT. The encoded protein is CASSPREGMNTEAFF.

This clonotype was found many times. The CDR3: CASSQDTTSGSNTDTQYF. DNA for the CDR3: TGTGCCAGCAGCCAAGATACGACTAGCGGGAGCAACACAGATACGCAGTATTTT. The chain uses TRBV4-2 and TRBJ2-3; 12 nucleotides line up with TRBD2. This CDR3 region has 18 residues. Germline V gives CDR1 LGHNA, CDR2 YNFKEQ. V was pared by 0 bases and J by 2 bases, with 6 bases of the junction left unmatched.

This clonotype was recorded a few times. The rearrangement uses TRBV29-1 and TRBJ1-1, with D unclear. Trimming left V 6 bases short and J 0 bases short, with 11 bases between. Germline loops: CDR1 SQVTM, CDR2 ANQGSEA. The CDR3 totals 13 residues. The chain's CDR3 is CSVRQTMNTEAFF. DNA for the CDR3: TGCAGCGTCCGGCAGACTATGAACACTGAAGCTTTCTTT.

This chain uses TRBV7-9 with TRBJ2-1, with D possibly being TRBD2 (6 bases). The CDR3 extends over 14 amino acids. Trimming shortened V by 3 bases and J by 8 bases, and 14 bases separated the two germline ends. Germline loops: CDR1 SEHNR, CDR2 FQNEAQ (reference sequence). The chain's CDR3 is CASSLSTSLDEQFF. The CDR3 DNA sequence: TGTGCCAGCAGCTTGTCCACTAGCTTGGATGAGCAGTTCTTC. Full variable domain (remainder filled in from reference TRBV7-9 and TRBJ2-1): DTGVSQNPRHKITKRGQNVTFRCDPISEHNRLYWYRQTLGQGPEFLTYFQNEAQLEKSRLLSDRFSAERPKGSFSTLEIQRTEQGDSAMYLCASSLSTSLDEQFFGPGTRLTVL.

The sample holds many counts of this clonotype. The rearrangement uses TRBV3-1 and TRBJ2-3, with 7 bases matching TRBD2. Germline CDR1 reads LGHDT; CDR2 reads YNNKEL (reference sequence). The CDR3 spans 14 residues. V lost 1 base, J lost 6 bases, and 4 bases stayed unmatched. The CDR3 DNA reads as TGTGCCAGCAGCCAAGTAGGACTAGGGGATACGCAGTATTTT. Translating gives CASSQVGLGDTQYF.

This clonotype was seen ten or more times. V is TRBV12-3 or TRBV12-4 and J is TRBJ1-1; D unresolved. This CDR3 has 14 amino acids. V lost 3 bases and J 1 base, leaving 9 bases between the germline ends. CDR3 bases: TGTGCCAGCAGTTTGCAGGAAACGAACACTGAAGCTTTCTTT. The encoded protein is CASSLQETNTEAFF.

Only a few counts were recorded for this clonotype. The CDR3 is CASSPDVSSYEQYF. The CDR3 region has the DNA TGTGCCAGCAGTCCGGACGTGAGCTCCTACGAGCAGTACTTC. The chain links TRBV12-3 or TRBV12-4 to TRBJ2-7; no firm D call. The CDR3 totals 14 residues. Trimming removed 5 bases from V and 0 bases from J, with 11 bases in between.

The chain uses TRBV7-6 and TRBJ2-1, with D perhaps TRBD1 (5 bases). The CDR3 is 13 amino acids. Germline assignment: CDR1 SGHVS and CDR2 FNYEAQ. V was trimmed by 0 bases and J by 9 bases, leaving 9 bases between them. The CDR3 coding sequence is TGTGCCAGCAGCTTAGCGCAAAGGGGTGAGCAGTTCTTC. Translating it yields CASSLAQRGEQFF.

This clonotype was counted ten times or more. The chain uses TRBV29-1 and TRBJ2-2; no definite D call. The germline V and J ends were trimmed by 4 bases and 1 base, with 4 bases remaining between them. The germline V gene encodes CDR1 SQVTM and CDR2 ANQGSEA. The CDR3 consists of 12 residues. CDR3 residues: CSVAWNTGELFF. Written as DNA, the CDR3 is TGCAGCGTTGCGTGGAACACCGGGGAGCTGTTTTTT.

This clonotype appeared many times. CDR3: CSAREGGSLLGPLHF. CDR3 sequence (DNA): TGCAGTGCTAGAGAAGGAGGGAGCCTATTGGGACCCCTCCACTTT. The chain uses TRBV20-1 and TRBJ1-6; unclear D gene. CDR1 and CDR2 (germline): DFQATT, SNEGSKA (reference sequence). V lost 0 bases, J lost 12 bases, and 18 bases lay in between. CDR3 size: 15 residues.

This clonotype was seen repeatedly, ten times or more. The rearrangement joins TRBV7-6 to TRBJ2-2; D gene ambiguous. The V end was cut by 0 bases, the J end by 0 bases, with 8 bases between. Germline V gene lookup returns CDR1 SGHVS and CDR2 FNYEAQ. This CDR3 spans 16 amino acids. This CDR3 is CASSLAAGANTGELFF. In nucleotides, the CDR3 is TGTGCCAGCAGCTTAGCGGCTGGGGCGAACACCGGGGAGCTGTTTTTT. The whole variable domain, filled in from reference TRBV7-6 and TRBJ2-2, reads GAGVSQSPRYKVTKRGQDVALRCDPISGHVSLYWYRQALGQGPEFLTYFNYEAQQDKSGLPNDRFSAERPEGSISTLTIQRTEQRDSAMYRCASSLAAGANTGELFFGEGSRLTVL.

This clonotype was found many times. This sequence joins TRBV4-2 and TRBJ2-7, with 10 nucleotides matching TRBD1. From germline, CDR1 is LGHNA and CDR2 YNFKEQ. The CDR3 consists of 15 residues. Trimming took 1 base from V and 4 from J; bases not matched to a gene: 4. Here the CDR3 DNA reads TGTGCCAGCAGCCAAGTTGGACAGGGGGGGTACGAGCAGTACTTC. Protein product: CASSQVGQGGYEQYF.

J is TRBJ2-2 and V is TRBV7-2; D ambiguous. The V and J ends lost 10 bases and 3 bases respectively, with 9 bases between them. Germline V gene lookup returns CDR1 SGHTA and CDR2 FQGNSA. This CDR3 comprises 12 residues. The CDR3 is CATGRYTGELFF. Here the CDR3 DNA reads TGTGCCACAGGCAGATACACCGGGGAGCTGTTTTTT. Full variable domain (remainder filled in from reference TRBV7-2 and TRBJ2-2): GAGVSQSPSNKVTEKGKDVELRCDPISGHTALYWYRQSLGQGLEFLIYFQGNSAPDKSGLPSDRFSAERTGGSVSTLTIQRTQQEDSAVYLCATGRYTGELFFGEGSRLTVL.

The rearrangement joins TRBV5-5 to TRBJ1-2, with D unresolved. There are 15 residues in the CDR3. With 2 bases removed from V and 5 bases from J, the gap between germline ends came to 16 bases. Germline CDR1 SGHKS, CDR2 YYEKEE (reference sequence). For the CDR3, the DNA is TGTGCCAGCAGCTTCGAAGGCCGACTTATATATGGCTACACCTTC. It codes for CASSFEGRLIYGYTF.

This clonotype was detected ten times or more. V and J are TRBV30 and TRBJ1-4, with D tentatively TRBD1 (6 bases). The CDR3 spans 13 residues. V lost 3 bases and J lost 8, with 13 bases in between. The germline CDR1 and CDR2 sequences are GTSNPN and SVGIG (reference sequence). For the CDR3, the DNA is TGTGCCTGGAGCGATGGGGGGCGCGAAAAACTGTTTTTT. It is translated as CAWSDGGREKLFF. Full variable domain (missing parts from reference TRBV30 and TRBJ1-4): SQTIHQWPATLVQPVGSPLSLECTVEGTSNPNLYWYRQAAGRGLQLLFYSVGIGQISSEVPQNLSASRPQDRQFILSSKKLLLSDSGFYLCAWSDGGREKLFFGSGTQLSVL.

CDR3 sequence reads: CASSPNQGAGEAFF. The CDR3 DNA is TGTGCCAGCAGCCCCAACCAGGGTGCGGGTGAAGCTTTCTTT. This chain connects TRBV11-3 to TRBJ1-1, with a tentative D call TRBD1 (5 bases). Germline-derived CDR1 and CDR2 are SGHNT and YENEEA. V gave up 5 bases and J gave up 7 bases, with 17 bases separating them. The CDR3 spans 14 residues.

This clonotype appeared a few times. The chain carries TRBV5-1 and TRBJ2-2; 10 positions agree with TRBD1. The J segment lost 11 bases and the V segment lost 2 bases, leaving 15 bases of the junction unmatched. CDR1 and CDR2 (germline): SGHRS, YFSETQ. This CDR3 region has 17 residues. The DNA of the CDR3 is TGCGCCAGCAGCTTCTCAAATCCGGGACAGGGGCACTTCGAGCTGTTTTTT. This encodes CASSFSNPGQGHFELFF. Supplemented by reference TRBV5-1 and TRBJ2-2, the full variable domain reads KAGVTQTPRYLIKTRGQQVTLSCSPISGHRSVSWYQQTPGQGLQFLFEYFSETQRNKGNFPGRFSGRQFSNSRSEMNVSTLELGDSALYLCASSFSNPGQGHFELFFGEGSRLTVL.

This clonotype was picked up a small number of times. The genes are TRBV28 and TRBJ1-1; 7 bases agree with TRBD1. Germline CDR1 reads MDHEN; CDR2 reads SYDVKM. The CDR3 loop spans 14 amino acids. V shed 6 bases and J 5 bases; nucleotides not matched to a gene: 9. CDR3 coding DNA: TGTGCCAGCAGCCCGGGGGGACAGAAGACTGAAGCTTTCTTT. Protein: CASSPGGQKTEAFF.

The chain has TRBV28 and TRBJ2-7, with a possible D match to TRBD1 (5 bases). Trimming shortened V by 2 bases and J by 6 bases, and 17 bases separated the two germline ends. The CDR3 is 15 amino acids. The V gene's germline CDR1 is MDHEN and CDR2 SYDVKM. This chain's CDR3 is CASSLRAGLSSEQYV. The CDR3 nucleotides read TGTGCCAGCAGTTTACGGGCAGGGCTTTCGTCCGAGCAGTACGTC.

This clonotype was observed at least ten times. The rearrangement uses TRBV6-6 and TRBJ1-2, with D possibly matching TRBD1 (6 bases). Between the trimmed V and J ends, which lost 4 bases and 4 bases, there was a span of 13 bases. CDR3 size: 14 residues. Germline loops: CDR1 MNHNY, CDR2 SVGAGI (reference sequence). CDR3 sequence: CASSLSQGSYGYTF. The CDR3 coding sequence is TGTGCCAGCAGTTTATCACAGGGTAGCTATGGCTACACCTTC.

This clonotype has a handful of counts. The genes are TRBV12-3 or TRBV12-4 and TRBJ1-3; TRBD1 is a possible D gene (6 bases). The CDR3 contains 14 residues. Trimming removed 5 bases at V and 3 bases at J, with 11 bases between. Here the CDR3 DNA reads TGTGCCAGCAGTCGGGGGGCTGGTGGAAACACCATATATTTT. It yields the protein CASSRGAGGNTIYF.

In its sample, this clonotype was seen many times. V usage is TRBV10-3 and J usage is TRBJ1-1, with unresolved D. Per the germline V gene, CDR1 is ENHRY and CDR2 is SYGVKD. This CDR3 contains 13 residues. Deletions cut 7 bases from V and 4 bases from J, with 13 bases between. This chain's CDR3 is CAIIESGSTEAFF. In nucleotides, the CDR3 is TGTGCCATCATTGAATCGGGGAGCACTGAAGCTTTCTTT.

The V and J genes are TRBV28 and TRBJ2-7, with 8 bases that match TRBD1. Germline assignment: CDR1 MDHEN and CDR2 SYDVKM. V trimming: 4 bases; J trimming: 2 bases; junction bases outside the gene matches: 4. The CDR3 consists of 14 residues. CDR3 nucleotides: TGTGCCAGCAGTTCCGGGACAGGTCCCTACGAGCAGTACTTC. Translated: CASSSGTGPYEQYF.